This passage covers 15 T cell receptor beta chains from one sample sequenced in a study of CD8 T cells in Susac syndrome. Random hexamers were used to reverse transcribe an amount of about 0.45 to 1 ug RNA. TCRdb fed the immunoSEQ multiplex PCR reads into MiXCR, producing one record per CDR3 protein. The table records about 120,000 distinct CDR3 sequences, approximately 96% of them present only once. Sample: CD8+ T cells from PBMCs. The receptors stem from a human donor with Susac syndrome.

The table lists this clonotype with a few counts. This chain uses TRBV29-1 with TRBJ1-2, with 9 bases fitting TRBD1. The CDR3 is 13 amino acids. The ends lost 7 bases at V and 6 bases at J; junction bases unmatched: 9. CDR1 SQVTM and CDR2 ANQGSEA come from the germline V gene. CDR3 bases: TGCAGCGCCGAGGGGACAGGGTGGGATGGCTACACCTTC. It yields the protein CSAEGTGWDGYTF.

The J gene is TRBJ2-7, the V gene TRBV20-1; the match to TRBD1 covers 8 bases. CDR1 DFQATT and CDR2 SNEGSKA come from the germline V gene (reference sequence). With V trimmed by 5 bases and J by 2 bases, 8 bases remained unmatched. This CDR3 has 14 residues. The CDR3 DNA reads TGCAGTGCTGTGGACAGGGAGACCGCCTACGAGCAGTACTTC. Its protein product is CSAVDRETAYEQYF.

The chain is built from TRBV5-1 and TRBJ1-1, with 9 bases aligning to TRBD1. Germline V gene lookup returns CDR1 SGHRS and CDR2 YFSETQ. The CDR3 contains 14 residues. The V gene end was trimmed by 6 bases and the J gene end by 4 bases; junction bases not matched to a gene: 7. The CDR3 spells CASNLLDRGTEAFF. Here the CDR3 DNA reads TGCGCCAGCAATCTCCTGGACAGGGGCACTGAAGCTTTCTTT.

The chain combines TRBV5-6 with TRBJ1-2, with D possibly TRBD1 on 6 matching bases. The length of the CDR3 is 14 residues. V was cut by 1 base and J by 3 bases, with 10 bases left in between. The germline V gene encodes CDR1 SGHDT and CDR2 YYEEEE. The chain's CDR3 is CASSLQGIDYGYTF. In DNA form, the CDR3 reads TGTGCCAGCAGCTTGCAGGGGATAGACTATGGCTACACCTTC.

The rearrangement joins TRBV20-1 to TRBJ1-4; weak D call: TRBD1 (5 bases). Germline V gene sequence: CDR1 DFQATT, CDR2 SNEGSKA (reference sequence). V was clipped by 1 base and J by 0 bases, with 9 bases between them. The CDR3 length is 15 residues. CDR3 sequence (DNA): TGCAGTGCTAGAGGCCCGGGGGCAACTAATGAAAAACTGTTTTTT. It yields the protein CSARGPGATNEKLFF.

This clonotype has only one observation. A junction end diverges from the germline sequence, so it may reflect a read error. J is TRBJ2-1 and V is TRBV7-7; tentative D call: TRBD2 (5 bases). The CDR3 spans 13 residues. CDR1 and CDR2 from the germline V gene are SSHAT and FNYEAQ (reference sequence). This CDR3 reads CASSLVGSAAQFF. CDR3 in DNA: TGTGCTAGCAGCTTAGTCGGTAGCGCTGCGCAGTTCTTC.

The chain uses TRBV4-1 and TRBJ2-5, with D perhaps TRBD1 (6 bases). Germline V gene sequence: CDR1 MGHRA, CDR2 YSYEKL. CDR3 length: 16 residues. Trimming removed 1 base from V and 2 bases from J, with 14 bases in between. The CDR3 is CASSQAFRTEQETQYF. CDR3 DNA: TGCGCCAGCAGCCAAGCTTTTCGGACAGAGCAAGAGACCCAGTACTTC.

The CDR3 loop is CASSPTPADTQYF. The CDR3 nucleotides are TGTGCCAGCTCACCCACTCCCGCAGATACGCAGTATTTT. The chain uses TRBV18 and TRBJ2-3, with D uncertain. Trimming removed 3 bases from V and 4 bases from J, with 8 bases in between. Germline V gene data show CDR1 as KGHSH and CDR2 as LQKENI. The CDR3 totals 13 residues. Based on the CDR3 plus reference TRBV18 and TRBJ2-3, the full variable domain is NAGVMQNPRHLVRRRGQEARLRCSPMKGHSHVYWYRQLPEEGLKFMVYLQKENIIDESGMPKERFSAEFPKEGPSILRIQQVVRGDSAAYFCASSPTPADTQYFGPGTRLTVL.

The V call is TRBV2, the J call TRBJ1-6, with D possibly being TRBD1 (5 bases). V gave up 5 bases and J gave up 7 bases, with 12 bases separating them. The CDR3 is 14 residues long. Germline V CDR1 and CDR2: SNHLY, FYNNEI. Written as DNA, the CDR3 is TGTGCCAGCAGTCGGGCGGGGGGAAATTCACCCCTCCACTTT. Translation gives CASSRAGGNSPLHF. Filled out from reference TRBV2 and TRBJ1-6, the complete variable domain reads EPEVTQTPSHQVTQMGQEVILRCVPISNHLYFYWYRQILGQKVEFLVSFYNNEISEKSEIFDDQFSVERPDGSNFTLKIRSTKLEDSAMYFCASSRAGGNSPLHFGNGTRLTVT.

The chain recombines TRBV27 with TRBJ2-7; possibly TRBD1 for D (6 bases). Germline-derived CDR1 and CDR2 are MNHEY and SMNVEV (reference sequence). This CDR3 region has 14 residues. The V end lost 3 bases, the J end lost 0 bases, and 9 bases lay between the germline ends. The CDR3 region is CASSFGQLSYEQYF. The DNA for the CDR3 is TGTGCCAGCAGTTTCGGACAGCTCTCCTACGAGCAGTACTTC.

About this clonotype: At one end, the junction sequence differs from germline, possibly due to a read error. The rearrangement uses TRBV7-8 and TRBJ1-5; D remains ambiguous. The CDR3 spans 17 residues. Looked up from germline, CDR1 is SGHVS and CDR2 is FQNEAQ. The CDR3 spells CANSYLSWQQIDQPQHF. The CDR3 nucleotides read TGTGCCAACAGCTACCTTAGTTGGCAACAGATCGATCAGCCCCAGCATTTT.

The gene calls are TRBV24-1 and TRBJ2-3; D gene uncertain. CDR1 and CDR2 from the germline V gene are KGHDR and SFDVKD. V was cut by 2 bases and J by 5 bases, with 7 bases left in between. This CDR3 contains 13 residues. CDR3 nucleotides: TGTGCCACCAGTGATTCTAGAGGAGATACGCAGTATTTT. Translating gives CATSDSRGDTQYF.

The rearrangement uses TRBV2 and TRBJ2-5; 7 positions match TRBD2. CDR1 and CDR2 (germline): SNHLY, FYNNEI. This CDR3 spans 13 amino acids. V was pared by 4 bases and J by 5 bases, with 4 bases of the junction left unmatched. This CDR3 reads CASSGRGMETQYF. The CDR3 DNA reads TGTGCCAGCAGTGGGCGGGGGATGGAGACCCAGTACTTC.

The chain is built from TRBV29-1 and TRBJ2-4, with 8 bases lining up with TRBD2. This CDR3 has 14 residues. Germline-derived CDR1 and CDR2 are SQVTM and ANQGSEA. The ends lost 0 bases at V and 8 bases at J; junction bases unmatched: 6. The CDR3 DNA sequence: TGCAGCGTTGAAGAGGAGCGGGAGTGGGACATTCAGTACTTC. This translates into CSVEEEREWDIQYF. Based on the CDR3 plus reference TRBV29-1 and TRBJ2-4, the full variable domain is SAVISQKPSRDICQRGTSLTIQCQVDSQVTMMFWYRQQPGQSLTLIATANQGSEATYESGFVIDKFPISRPNLTFSTLTVSNMSPEDSSIYLCSVEEEREWDIQYFGAGTRLSVL.

The V and J genes are TRBV30 and TRBJ1-1; D may be TRBD1 (6 bases). V gave up 1 base and J gave up 5 bases, with 17 bases separating them. The CDR3 sequence is 15 residues long. CDR1 is GTSNPN, CDR2 SVGIG, per germline (reference sequence). This CDR3 is CAWSEGGGWTTEAFF. DNA of the CDR3: TGTGCCTGGAGTGAGGGGGGCGGTTGGACGACTGAAGCTTTCTTT.